The present T cell receptor beta chain was sequenced within a study of T cells in Graves' hyperthyroidism and ophthalmopathy. Study observations and caveats: Ophthalmopathy was separated from stable hyperthyroidism by a 13 V-J model.

V gave up 2 bases and J gave up 3 bases; unmatched junction bases: 14. The CDR3 consists of 18 residues. For the diagnoses, clinical symptoms, serum thyroxine and TRAb, thyroid ultrasound and orbital computed tomography were used. Source material for PBMCs was around 10 ml fresh peripheral blood. RNA transcripts yielded amplified TCR beta CDR3 regions. The primer set for the first-round RT-PCR of the TCR CDR3 was HTBI. TCRdb independently ran MiXCR on the multiplex PCR reads; one entry per CDR3 protein. The sample records 250,000 to 300,000 distinct CDR3 sequences, roughly 19% being singletons. Remarks on this clonotype: The antigen remains undetermined.

The genes are TRBV12-3 or TRBV12-4 and TRBJ2-3; TRBD2 aligns across 7 bases. The receptor was isolated from a man aged 45 to 65 with Graves' ophthalmopathy. The sequenced sample consisted of blood. CDR3 loop: CASSLPWGGVNTTDTQYF. In nucleotides, the CDR3 is TGTGCCAGCAGTTTACCCTGGGGGGGAGTGAATACTACAGATACGCAGTATTTT.